This TCR beta chain was obtained from a study of blood T cells in healthy people across ages. Notes on the study in general: Higher diversity and more naive CD4+ cells were features of long-lived donors, compared to aged donors.

V was trimmed by 2 bases and J by 1 base, leaving 5 bases between them. The CDR3 is made up of 13 amino acids. Together with a sample-barcoded 5' primer, a J-beta primer mix was included in a second PCR lasting about 6 to 11 cycles. TCRdb recomputed calls from the 5' RACE reads with MiXCR, one row per CDR3 protein. The sample lists about 1.1 million distinct CDR3 sequences; roughly two fifths were seen once. Worth noting for this clonotype: The antigen is undetermined.

Extracted total RNA amounted to at least 5.5 micrograms for each sample. Sequencing input: blood. The chain is built from TRBV12-3 or TRBV12-4 and TRBJ1-2; D is unresolved. The sequence derives from a young man in good health. CDR3 loop: CASSLSFNYGYTF. DNA of the CDR3: TGTGCCAGCAGTTTATCATTTAACTATGGCTACACCTTC.